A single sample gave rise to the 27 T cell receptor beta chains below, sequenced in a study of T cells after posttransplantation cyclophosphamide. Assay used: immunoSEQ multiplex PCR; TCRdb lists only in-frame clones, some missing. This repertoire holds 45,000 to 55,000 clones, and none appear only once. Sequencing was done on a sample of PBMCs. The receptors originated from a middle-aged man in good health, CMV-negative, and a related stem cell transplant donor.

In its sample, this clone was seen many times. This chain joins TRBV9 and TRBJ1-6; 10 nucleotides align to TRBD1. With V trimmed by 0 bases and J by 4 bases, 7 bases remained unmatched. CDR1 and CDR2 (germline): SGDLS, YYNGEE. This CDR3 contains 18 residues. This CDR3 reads CASSVEEAGQGYNSPLHF. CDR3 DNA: TGTGCCAGCAGCGTAGAGGAAGCGGGACAGGGGTATAATTCACCCCTCCACTTT. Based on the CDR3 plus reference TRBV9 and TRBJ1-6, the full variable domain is DSGVTQTPKHLITATGQRVTLRCSPRSGDLSVYWYQQSLDQGLQFLIQYYNGEERAKGNILERFSAQQFPDLHSELNLSSLELGDSALYFCASSVEEAGQGYNSPLHFGNGTRLTVT.

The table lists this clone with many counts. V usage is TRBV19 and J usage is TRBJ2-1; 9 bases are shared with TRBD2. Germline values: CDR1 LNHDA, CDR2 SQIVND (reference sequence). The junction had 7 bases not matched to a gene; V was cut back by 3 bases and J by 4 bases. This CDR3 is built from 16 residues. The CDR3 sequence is CASSIIAGDPYNEQFF. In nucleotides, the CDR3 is TGTGCCAGTAGTATCATAGCGGGAGACCCGTACAATGAGCAGTTCTTC.

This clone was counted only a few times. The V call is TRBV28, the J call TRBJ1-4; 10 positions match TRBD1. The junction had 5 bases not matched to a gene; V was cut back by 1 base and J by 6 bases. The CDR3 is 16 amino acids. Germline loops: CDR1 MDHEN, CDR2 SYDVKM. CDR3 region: CASSLLPGQGYEKLFF. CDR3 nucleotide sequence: TGTGCCAGCAGTTTATTACCGGGACAGGGGTATGAAAAACTGTTTTTT.

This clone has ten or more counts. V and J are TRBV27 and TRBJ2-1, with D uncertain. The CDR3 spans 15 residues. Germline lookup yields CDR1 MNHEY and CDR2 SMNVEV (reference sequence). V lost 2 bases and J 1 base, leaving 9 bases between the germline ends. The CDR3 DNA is TGTGCCAGCAGTTTAGCGGTAATATCCTACAATGAGCAGTTCTTC. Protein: CASSLAVISYNEQFF.

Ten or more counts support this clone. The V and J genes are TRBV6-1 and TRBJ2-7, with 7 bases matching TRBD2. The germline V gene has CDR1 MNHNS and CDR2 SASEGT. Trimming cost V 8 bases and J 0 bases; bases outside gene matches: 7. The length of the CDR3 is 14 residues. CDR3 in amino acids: CASLRAGDSYEQYF. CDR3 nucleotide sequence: TGTGCCAGCTTAAGGGCGGGGGACTCCTACGAGCAGTACTTC.

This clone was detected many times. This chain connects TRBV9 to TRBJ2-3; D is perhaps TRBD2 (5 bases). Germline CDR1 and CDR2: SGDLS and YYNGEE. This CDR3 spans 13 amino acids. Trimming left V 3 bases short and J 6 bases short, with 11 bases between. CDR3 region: CASSEGLADTQYF. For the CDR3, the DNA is TGTGCCAGCAGCGAGGGTTTAGCGGATACGCAGTATTTT.

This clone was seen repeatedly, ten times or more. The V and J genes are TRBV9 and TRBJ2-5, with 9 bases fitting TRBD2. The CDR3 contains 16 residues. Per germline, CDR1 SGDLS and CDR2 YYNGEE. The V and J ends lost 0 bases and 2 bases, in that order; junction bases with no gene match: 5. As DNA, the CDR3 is TGTGCCAGCAGCGTAGAAGGTCTAGCGGGGCAAGAGACCCAGTACTTC. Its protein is CASSVEGLAGQETQYF.

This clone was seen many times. This chain's CDR3 is CASSSKQGPNSGANVLTF. CDR3 DNA sequence: TGTGCCAGCAGCTCGAAACAGGGGCCAAACTCTGGGGCCAACGTCCTGACTTTC. The chain combines TRBV5-4 with TRBJ2-6, with 7 nucleotides matching TRBD1. With 3 bases clipped from V and 0 bases from J, the junction kept 9 bases outside the gene matches. CDR1 and CDR2 (germline): SGHNT, YYREEE (reference sequence). The CDR3 is 18 residues long.

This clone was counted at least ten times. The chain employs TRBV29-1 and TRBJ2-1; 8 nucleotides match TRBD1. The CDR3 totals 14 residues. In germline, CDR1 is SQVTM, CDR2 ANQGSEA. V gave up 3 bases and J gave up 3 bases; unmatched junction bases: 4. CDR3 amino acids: CSVEDRADYNEQFF. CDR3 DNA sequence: TGCAGCGTTGAGGACAGGGCAGACTACAATGAGCAGTTCTTC.

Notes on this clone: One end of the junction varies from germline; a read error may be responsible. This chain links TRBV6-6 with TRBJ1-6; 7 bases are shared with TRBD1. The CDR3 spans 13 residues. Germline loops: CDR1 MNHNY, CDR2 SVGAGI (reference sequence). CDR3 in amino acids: CASWDSTNSPLLF. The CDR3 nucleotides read TGTGCCAGCTGGGACAGTACTAATTCACCCCTCCTCTTT.

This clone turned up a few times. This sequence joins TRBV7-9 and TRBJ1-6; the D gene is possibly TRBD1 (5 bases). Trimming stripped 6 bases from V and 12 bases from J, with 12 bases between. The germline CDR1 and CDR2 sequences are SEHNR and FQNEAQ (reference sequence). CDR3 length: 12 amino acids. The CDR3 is CASRLQDLPLHF. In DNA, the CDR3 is TGTGCCAGCAGGTTACAGGATTTACCCCTCCACTTT.

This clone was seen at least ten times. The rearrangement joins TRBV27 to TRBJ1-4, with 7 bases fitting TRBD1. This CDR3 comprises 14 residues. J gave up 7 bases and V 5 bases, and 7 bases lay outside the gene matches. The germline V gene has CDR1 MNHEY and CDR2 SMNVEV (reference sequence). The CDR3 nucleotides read TGTGCCAGCAGTACACGGACAGGCTTTGAAAAACTGTTTTTT. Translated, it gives CASSTRTGFEKLFF.

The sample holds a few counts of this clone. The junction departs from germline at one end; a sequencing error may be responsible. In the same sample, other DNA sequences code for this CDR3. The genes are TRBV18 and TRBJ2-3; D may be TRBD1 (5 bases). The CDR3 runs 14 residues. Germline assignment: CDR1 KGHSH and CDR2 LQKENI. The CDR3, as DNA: TGCGCCAGCTCAGCAGACAGCGTAACAGATACGCAGTATTTT. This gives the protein CASSADSVTDTQYF.

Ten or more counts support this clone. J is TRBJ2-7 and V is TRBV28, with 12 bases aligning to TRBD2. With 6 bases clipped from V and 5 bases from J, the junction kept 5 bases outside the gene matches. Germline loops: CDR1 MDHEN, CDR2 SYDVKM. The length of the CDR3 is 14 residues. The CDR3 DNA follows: TGTGCCAGCAGCCTAGCGGGAGGGCCTGACGAGCAGTACTTC. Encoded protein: CASSLAGGPDEQYF.

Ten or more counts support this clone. CDR3: CSALSTEAFF. Written as DNA, the CDR3 is TGCAGTGCTTTGAGCACTGAAGCTTTCTTT. The V call is TRBV20-1, the J call TRBJ1-1; no firm D call. The V end was cut by 5 bases, the J end by 4 bases, with 5 bases between. The germline V gene encodes CDR1 DFQATT and CDR2 SNEGSKA (reference sequence). The CDR3 consists of 10 residues.

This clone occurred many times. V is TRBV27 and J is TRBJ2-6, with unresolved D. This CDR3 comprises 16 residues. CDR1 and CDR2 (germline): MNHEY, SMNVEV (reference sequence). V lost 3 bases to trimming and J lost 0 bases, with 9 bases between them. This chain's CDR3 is CASSLRLNSGANVLTF. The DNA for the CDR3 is TGTGCCAGCAGTTTGAGGCTGAACTCTGGGGCCAACGTCCTGACTTTC. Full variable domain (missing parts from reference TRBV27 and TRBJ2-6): EAQVTQNPRYLITVTGKKLTVTCSQNMNHEYMSWYRQDPGLGLRQIYYSMNVEVTDKGDVPEGYKVSRKEKRNFPLILESPSPNQTSLYFCASSLRLNSGANVLTFGAGSRLTVL.

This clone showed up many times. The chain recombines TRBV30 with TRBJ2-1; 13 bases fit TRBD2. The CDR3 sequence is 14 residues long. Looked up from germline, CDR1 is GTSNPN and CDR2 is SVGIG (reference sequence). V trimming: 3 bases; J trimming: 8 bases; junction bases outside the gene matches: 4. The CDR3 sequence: CAWRGLAGDHEQFF. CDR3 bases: TGTGCCTGGAGAGGACTAGCGGGAGACCATGAGCAGTTCTTC.

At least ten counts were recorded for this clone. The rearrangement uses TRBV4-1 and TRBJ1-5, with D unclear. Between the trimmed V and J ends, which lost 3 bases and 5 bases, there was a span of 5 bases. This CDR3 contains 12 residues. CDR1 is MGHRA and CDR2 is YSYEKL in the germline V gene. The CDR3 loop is CASSHPDQPQHF. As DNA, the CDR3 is TGCGCCAGCAGCCACCCCGATCAGCCCCAGCATTTT.

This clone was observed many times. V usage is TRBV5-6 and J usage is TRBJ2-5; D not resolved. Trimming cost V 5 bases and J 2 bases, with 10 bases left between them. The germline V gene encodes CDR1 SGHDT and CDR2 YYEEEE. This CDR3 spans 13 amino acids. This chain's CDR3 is CASRFIPQETQYF. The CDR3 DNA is TGTGCCAGCAGGTTCATCCCACAAGAGACCCAGTACTTC.

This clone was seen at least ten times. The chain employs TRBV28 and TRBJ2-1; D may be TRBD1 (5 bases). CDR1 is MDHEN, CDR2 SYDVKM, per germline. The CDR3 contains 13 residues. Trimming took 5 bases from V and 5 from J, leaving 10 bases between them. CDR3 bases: TGTGCCAGCAGTCCCACAGGAGACAATGAGCAGTTCTTC. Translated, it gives CASSPTGDNEQFF.

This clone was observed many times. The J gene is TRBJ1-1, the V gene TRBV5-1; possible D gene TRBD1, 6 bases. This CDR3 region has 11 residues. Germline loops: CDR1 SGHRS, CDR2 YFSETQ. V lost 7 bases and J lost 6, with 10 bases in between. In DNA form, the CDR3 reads TGCGCCAGCGTGGACAGAGCTGAAGCTTTCTTT. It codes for CASVDRAEAFF.

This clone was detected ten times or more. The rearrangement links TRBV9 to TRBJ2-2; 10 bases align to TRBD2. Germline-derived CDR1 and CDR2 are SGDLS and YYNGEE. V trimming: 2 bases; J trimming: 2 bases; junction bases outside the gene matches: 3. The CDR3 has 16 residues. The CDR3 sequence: CASSVTSGPNTGELFF. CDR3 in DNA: TGTGCCAGCAGCGTGACTAGCGGGCCTAACACCGGGGAGCTGTTTTTT.

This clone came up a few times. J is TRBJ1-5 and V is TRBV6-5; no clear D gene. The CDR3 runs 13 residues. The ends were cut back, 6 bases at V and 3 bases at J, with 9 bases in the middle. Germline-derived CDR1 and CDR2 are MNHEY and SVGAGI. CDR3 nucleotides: TGTGCCAGCAGGGGCTCTAACAATCAGCCCCAGCATTTT. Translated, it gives CASRGSNNQPQHF.

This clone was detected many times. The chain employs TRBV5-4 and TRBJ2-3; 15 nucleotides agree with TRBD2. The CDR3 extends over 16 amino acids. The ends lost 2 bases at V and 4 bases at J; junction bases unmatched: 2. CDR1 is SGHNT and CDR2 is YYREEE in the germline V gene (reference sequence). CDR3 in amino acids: CASSFGTSGRPDTQYF. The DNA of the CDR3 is TGTGCCAGCAGCTTTGGGACTAGCGGGAGGCCAGATACGCAGTATTTT.

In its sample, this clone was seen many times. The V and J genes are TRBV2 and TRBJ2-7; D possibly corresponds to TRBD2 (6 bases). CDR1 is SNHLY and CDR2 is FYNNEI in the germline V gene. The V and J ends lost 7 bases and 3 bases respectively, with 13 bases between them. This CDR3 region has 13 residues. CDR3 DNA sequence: TGTGCCAGCAAACCGGGACTTGGCTACGAGCAGTACTTC. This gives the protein CASKPGLGYEQYF.

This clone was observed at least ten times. The CDR3, as DNA: TGTGCCAGCTCTGGCCGGACAGGGGAAGAGACCCAGTACTTC. As protein: CASSGRTGEETQYF. This chain uses TRBV18 with TRBJ2-5; TRBD1 agrees at 9 bases. The ends lost 6 bases at V and 3 bases at J; junction bases unmatched: 5. The CDR3 covers 14 residues. The germline V gene encodes CDR1 KGHSH and CDR2 LQKENI.

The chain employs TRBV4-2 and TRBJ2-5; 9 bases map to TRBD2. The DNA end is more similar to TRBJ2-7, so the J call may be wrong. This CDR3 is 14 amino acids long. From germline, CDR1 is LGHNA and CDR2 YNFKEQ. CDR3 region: CASSQREGTYEQYF. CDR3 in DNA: TGTGCCAGCAGCCAGCGGGAGGGAACCTACGAGCAGTACTTC.